This T cell receptor beta chain was observed in a study of CD8 T cells in ankylosing spondylitis. TCRdb re-called the 5' RACE reads through MiXCR, storing one row per CDR3 protein. This sample has 150,000 or so distinct CDR3 sequences, with around 18% found just once. The sample holds many counts of this clonotype. The CDR3 contains 13 residues. CDR1 and CDR2 from the germline V gene are KGHSH and LQKENI. V was clipped by 2 bases and J by 5 bases, with 10 bases between them. This chain links TRBV18 with TRBJ2-7; the D call may be TRBD1 or TRBD2 (5 bases each). The specimen sequenced was blood, either unsorted or a sorted T cell fraction (not recorded which). This receptor was identified in a male donor with ankylosing spondylitis or in good health (not recorded which). The CDR3 DNA is TGTGCCAGCTCACCAATGAGAGGGGACGAGCAGTACTTC. Amino acids: CASSPMRGDEQYF. The variable domain in full, with the rest retrieved from reference TRBV18 and TRBJ2-7, is NAGVMQNPRHLVRRRGQEARLRCSPMKGHSHVYWYRQLPEEGLKFMVYLQKENIIDESGMPKERFSAEFPKEGPSILRIQQVVRGDSAAYFCASSPMRGDEQYFGPGTRLTVT.